This TCR beta chain was found in a study of T cell responses to AZD1222 COVID-19 vaccine. On the study more broadly: Second doses were pooled across both intervals (about 4 or about 12 weeks). Study outcomes and limitations: The repertoires were collected only after the peak T cell response. Receipt of two AZD1222 doses was followed by a rise in Spike-specific TCR breadth and depth.

Note on this clone: Antigen unknown.

Produced via immunoSEQ multiplex PCR; TCRdb's table is partial and in-frame only. The sample lists about 120,000 clones, about nine tenths occurring once. This receptor was obtained from an adult in good health. Here the sequenced sample was peripheral blood, taken on day 0 of AZD1222 vaccination.

The CDR3 DNA is TGTGCCAGCAGTCGGCGGGACAGGTCTCTCTCTGGGGCCAACGTCCTGACTTTC. This translates into CASSRRDRSLSGANVLTF. The chain combines TRBV27 with TRBJ2-6; 8 nucleotides match TRBD1. Looked up from germline, CDR1 is MNHEY and CDR2 is SMNVEV (reference sequence). V lost 5 bases, J lost 0 bases, and 9 bases stayed unmatched. This CDR3 contains 18 residues.